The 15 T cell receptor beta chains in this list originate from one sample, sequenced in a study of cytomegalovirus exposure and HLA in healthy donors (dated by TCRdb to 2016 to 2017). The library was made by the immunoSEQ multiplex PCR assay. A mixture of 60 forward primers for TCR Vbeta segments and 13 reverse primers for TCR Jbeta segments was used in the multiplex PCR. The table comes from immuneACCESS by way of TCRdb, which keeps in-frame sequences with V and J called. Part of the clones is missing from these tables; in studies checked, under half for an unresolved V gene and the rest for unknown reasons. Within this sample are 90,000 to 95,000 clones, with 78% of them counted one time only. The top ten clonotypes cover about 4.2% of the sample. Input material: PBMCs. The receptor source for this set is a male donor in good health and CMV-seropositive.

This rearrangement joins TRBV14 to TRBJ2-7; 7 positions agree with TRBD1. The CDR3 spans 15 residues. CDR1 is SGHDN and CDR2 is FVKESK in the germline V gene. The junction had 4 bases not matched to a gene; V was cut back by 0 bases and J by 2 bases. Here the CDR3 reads CASSQETGKTYEQYF. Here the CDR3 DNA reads TGTGCCAGCAGCCAAGAGACAGGGAAGACCTACGAGCAGTACTTC.

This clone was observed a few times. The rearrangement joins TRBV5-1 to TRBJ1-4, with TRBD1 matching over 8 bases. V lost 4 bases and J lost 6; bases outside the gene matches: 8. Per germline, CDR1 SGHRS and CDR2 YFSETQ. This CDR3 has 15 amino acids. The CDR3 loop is CASSGVGQGDEKLFF. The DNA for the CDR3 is TGCGCCAGCAGCGGGGTCGGACAGGGCGATGAAAAACTGTTTTTT.

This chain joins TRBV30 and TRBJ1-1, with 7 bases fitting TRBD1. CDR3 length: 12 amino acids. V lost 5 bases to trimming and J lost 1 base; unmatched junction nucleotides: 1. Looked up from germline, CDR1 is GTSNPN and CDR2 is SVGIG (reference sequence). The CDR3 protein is CAWDRANTEAFF. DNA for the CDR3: TGTGCCTGGGACAGGGCGAACACTGAAGCTTTCTTT.

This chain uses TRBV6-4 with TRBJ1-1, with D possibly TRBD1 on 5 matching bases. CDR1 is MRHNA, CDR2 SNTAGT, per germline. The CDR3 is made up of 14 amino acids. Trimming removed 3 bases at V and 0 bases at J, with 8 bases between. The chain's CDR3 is CASSETDMNTEAFF. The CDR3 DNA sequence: TGTGCCAGCAGTGAGACAGATATGAACACTGAAGCTTTCTTT.

CDR3 amino acids: CASSPADSPEQYF. The DNA for the CDR3 is TGTGCCAGCTCACCCGCGGACAGTCCCGAGCAGTACTTC. The chain is built from TRBV18 and TRBJ2-7; possible D gene TRBD1, 6 bases. Germline CDR1 is KGHSH and CDR2 is LQKENI. CDR3 size: 13 residues. Trimming left V 3 bases short and J 6 bases short, with 12 bases between. The entire variable domain, with the rest obtained from reference TRBV18 and TRBJ2-7, is as follows: NAGVMQNPRHLVRRRGQEARLRCSPMKGHSHVYWYRQLPEEGLKFMVYLQKENIIDESGMPKERFSAEFPKEGPSILRIQQVVRGDSAAYFCASSPADSPEQYFGPGTRLTVT.

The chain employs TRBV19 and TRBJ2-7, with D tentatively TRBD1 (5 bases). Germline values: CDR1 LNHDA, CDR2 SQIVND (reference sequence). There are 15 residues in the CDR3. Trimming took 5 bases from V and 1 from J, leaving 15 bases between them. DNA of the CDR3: TGTGCCAGTAGTTCTATTGACAGTACTTCCTACGAGCAGTACTTC. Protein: CASSSIDSTSYEQYF. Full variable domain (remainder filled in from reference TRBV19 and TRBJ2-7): DGGITQSPKYLFRKEGQNVTLSCEQNLNHDAMYWYRQDPGQGLRLIYYSQIVNDFQKGDIAEGYSVSREKKESFPLTVTSAQKNPTAFYLCASSSIDSTSYEQYFGPGTRLTVT.

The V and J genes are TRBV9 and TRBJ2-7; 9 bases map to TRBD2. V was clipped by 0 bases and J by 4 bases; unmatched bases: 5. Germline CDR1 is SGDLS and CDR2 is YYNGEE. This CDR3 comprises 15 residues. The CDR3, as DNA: TGTGCCAGCAGCGTAGAAGCGGGGGGACTTTACGAGCAGTACTTC. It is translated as CASSVEAGGLYEQYF. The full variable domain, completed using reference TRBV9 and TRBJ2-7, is DSGVTQTPKHLITATGQRVTLRCSPRSGDLSVYWYQQSLDQGLQFLIQYYNGEERAKGNILERFSAQQFPDLHSELNLSSLELGDSALYFCASSVEAGGLYEQYFGPGTRLTVT.

The CDR3 DNA is TGTGCCAGCAGTGAATTCGGTGGGGGGAGGCAAGAGACCCAGTACTTC. As protein: CASSEFGGGRQETQYF. The genes are TRBV25-1 and TRBJ2-5; TRBD2 is a possible D gene (6 bases). CDR3 length: 16 residues. From germline, CDR1 is MGHDK and CDR2 SYGVNS. V was clipped by 1 base and J by 2 bases, with 14 bases between them.

The CDR3 DNA is TGTGCCAGCAGTGAAAGACACTCGGGGGACACCGGGGAGCTGTTTTTT. Translated, it gives CASSERHSGDTGELFF. The rearrangement links TRBV6-1 to TRBJ2-2; possibly TRBD2 for D (6 bases). The CDR3 runs to 16 residues. The ends were cut back, 2 bases at V and 3 bases at J, with 13 bases in the middle. Germline CDR1 is MNHNS and CDR2 is SASEGT.

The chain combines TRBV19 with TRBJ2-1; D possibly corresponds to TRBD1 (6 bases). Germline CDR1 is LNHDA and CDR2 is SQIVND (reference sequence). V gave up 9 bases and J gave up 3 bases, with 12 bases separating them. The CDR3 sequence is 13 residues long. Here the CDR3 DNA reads TGTGCCAGCGGACAGACCAACTACAATGAGCAGTTCTTC. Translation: CASGQTNYNEQFF.

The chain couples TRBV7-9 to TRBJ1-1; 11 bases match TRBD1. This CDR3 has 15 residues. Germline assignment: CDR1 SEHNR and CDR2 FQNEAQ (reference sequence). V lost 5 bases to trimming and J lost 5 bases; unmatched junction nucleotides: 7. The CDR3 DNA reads TGTGCCAGCAGCATCTTCGGGACAGGGGGGACTGAAGCTTTCTTT. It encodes CASSIFGTGGTEAFF.

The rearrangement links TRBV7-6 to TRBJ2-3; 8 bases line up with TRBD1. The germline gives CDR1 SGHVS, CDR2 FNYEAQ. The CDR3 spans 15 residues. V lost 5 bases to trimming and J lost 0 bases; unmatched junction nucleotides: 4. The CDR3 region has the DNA TGTGCCAGCAGCGCCCGACAGGGGAGCACAGATACGCAGTATTTT. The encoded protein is CASSARQGSTDTQYF.

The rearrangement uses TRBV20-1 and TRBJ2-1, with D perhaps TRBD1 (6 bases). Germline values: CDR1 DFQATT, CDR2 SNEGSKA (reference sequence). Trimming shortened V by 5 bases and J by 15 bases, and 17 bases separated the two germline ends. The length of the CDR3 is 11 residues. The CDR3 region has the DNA TGCAGTGCTTCACGCCGGGACACGAGGTTCTTC. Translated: CSASRRDTRFF.

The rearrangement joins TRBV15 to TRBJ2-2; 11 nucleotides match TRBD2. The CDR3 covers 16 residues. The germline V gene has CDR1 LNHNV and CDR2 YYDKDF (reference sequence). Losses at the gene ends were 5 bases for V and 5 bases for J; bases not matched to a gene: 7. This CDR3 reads CATSPLAGAGTGELFF. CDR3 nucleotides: TGTGCCACCAGCCCACTAGCGGGAGCGGGAACCGGGGAGCTGTTTTTT.

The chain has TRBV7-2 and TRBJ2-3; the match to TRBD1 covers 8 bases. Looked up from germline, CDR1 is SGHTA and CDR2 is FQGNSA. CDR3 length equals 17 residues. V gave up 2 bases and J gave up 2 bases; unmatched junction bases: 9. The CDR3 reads CASSLSFQGAATDTQYF. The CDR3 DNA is TGTGCCAGCAGCTTAAGTTTTCAGGGGGCGGCCACAGATACGCAGTATTTT.